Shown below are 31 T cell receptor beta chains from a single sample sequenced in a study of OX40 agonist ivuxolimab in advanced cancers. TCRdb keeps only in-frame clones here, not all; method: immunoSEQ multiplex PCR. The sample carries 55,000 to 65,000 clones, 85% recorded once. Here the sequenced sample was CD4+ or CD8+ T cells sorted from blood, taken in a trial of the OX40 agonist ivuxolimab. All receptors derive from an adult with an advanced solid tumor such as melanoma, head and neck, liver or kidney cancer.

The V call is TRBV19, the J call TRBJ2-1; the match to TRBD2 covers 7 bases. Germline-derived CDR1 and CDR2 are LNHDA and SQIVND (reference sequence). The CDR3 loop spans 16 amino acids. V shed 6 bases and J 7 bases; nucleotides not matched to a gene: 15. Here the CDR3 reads CASSDTWREMWNEQFF. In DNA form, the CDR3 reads TGTGCCAGTAGCGACACTTGGCGGGAGATGTGGAATGAGCAGTTCTTC.

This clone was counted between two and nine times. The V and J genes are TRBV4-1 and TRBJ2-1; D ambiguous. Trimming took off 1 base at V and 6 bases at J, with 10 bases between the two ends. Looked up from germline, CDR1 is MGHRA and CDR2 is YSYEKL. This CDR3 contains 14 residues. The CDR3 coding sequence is TGCGCCAGCAGCCAAGGGCCGACATCCAATGAGCAGTTCTTC. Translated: CASSQGPTSNEQFF.

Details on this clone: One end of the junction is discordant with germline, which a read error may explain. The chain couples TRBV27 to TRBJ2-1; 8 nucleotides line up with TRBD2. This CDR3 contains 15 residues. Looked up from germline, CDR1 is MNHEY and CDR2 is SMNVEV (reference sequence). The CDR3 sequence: CASISAAGGYHEQFF. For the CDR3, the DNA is TGTGCCAGCATCTCGGCGGCGGGGGGCTACCATGAGCAGTTCTTC.

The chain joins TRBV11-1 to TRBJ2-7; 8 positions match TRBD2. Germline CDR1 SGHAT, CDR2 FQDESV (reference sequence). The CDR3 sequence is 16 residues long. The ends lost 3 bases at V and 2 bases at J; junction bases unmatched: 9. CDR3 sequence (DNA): TGTGCCAGCAGCTTCCCGGGGCAGCGGGAGCCCTACGAGCAGTACTTC. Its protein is CASSFPGQREPYEQYF.

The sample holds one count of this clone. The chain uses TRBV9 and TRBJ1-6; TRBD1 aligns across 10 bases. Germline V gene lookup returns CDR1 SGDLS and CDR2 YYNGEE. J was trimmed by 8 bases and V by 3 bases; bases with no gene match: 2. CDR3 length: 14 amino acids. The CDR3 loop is CASSAGTGDSPLHF. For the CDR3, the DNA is TGTGCCAGCAGCGCCGGGACAGGGGATTCACCCCTCCACTTT. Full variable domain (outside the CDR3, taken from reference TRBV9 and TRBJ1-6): DSGVTQTPKHLITATGQRVTLRCSPRSGDLSVYWYQQSLDQGLQFLIQYYNGEERAKGNILERFSAQQFPDLHSELNLSSLELGDSALYFCASSAGTGDSPLHFGNGTRLTVT.

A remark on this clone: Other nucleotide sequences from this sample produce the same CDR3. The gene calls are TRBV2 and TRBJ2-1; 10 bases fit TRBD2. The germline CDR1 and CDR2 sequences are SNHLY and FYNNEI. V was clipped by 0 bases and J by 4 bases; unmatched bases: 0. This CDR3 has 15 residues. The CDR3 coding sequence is TGTGCCAGCAGTGAAGCTAGCGGGAGGTACAATGAGCAGTTCTTC. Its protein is CASSEASGRYNEQFF. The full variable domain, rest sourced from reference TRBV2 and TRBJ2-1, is EPEVTQTPSHQVTQMGQEVILRCVPISNHLYFYWYRQILGQKVEFLVSFYNNEISEKSEIFDDQFSVERPDGSNFTLKIRSTKLEDSAMYFCASSEASGRYNEQFFGPGTRLTVL.

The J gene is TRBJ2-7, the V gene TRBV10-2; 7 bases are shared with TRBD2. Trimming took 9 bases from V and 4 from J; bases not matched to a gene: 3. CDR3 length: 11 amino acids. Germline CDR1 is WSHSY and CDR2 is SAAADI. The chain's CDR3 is CASSGWYEQYF. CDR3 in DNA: TGCGCCAGTAGCGGGTGGTACGAGCAGTACTTC.

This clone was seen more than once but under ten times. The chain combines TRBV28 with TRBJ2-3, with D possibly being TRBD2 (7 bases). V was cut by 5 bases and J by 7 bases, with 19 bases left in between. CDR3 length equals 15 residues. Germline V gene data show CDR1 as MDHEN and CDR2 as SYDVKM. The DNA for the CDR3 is TGTGCCAGCAGTCAAGTAGGGGGGGGCTCGAATACGCAGTATTTT. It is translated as CASSQVGGGSNTQYF.

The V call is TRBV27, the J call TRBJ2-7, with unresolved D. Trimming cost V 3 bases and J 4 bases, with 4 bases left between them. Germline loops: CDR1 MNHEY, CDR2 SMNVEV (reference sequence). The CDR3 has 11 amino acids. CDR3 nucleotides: TGTGCCAGCAGTTTTCTTTACGAGCAGTACTTC. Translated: CASSFLYEQYF.

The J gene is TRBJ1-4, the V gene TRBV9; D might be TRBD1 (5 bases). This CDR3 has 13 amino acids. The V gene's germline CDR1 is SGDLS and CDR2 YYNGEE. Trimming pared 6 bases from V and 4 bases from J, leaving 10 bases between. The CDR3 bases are TGTGCCAGCAATCGGGACGATAATGAAAAACTGTTTTTT. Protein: CASNRDDNEKLFF. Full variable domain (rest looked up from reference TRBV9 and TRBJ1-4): DSGVTQTPKHLITATGQRVTLRCSPRSGDLSVYWYQQSLDQGLQFLIQYYNGEERAKGNILERFSAQQFPDLHSELNLSSLELGDSALYFCASNRDDNEKLFFGSGTQLSVL.

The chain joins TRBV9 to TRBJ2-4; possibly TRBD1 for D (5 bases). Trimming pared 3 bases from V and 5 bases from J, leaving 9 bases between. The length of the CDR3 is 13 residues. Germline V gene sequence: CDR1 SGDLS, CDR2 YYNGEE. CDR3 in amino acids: CASSGGQQNIQYF. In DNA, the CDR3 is TGTGCCAGCAGCGGGGGCCAACAAAACATTCAGTACTTC.

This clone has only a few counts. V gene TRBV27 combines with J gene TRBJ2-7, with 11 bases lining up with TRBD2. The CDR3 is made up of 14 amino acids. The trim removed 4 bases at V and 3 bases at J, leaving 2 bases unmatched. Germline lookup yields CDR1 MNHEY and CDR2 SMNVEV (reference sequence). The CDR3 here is CASSSLAGDYEQYF. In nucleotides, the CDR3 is TGTGCCAGCAGTTCACTAGCGGGAGACTACGAGCAGTACTTC.

The CDR3 bases are TGTGCCACCAGCAGGGGGAGACACCCCGGGGAGCTGTTTTTT. This gives the protein CATSRGRHPGELFF. The chain combines TRBV15 with TRBJ2-2, with a possible D match to TRBD2 (5 bases). The CDR3 totals 14 residues. V gave up 3 bases and J gave up 6 bases, with 11 bases separating them. Germline V gene lookup returns CDR1 LNHNV and CDR2 YYDKDF (reference sequence).

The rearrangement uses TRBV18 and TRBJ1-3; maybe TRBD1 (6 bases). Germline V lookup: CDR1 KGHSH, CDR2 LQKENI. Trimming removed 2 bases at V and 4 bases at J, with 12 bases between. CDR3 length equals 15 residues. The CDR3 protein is CASSPMEQGGNTIYF. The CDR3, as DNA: TGTGCCAGCTCACCAATGGAGCAGGGGGGAAACACCATATATTTT.

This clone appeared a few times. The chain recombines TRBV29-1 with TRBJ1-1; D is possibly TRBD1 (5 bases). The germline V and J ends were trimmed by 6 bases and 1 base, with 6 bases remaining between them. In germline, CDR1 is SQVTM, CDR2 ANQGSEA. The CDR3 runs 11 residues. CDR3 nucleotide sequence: TGCAGCGTAGACAGGAACACTGAAGCTTTCTTT. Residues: CSVDRNTEAFF.

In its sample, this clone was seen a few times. The CDR3 is CASSLGLDQETQYF. The CDR3 coding sequence is TGTGCCAGCAGCTTGGGACTTGATCAAGAGACCCAGTACTTC. This sequence joins TRBV7-3 and TRBJ2-5; D might be TRBD2 (6 bases). CDR3 size: 14 residues. The V end was cut by 3 bases, the J end by 2 bases, with 10 bases between. CDR1 is SGHTA and CDR2 is FQGTGA in the germline V gene. Full variable domain (missing parts from reference TRBV7-3 and TRBJ2-5): GAGVSQTPSNKVTEKGKYVELRCDPISGHTALYWYRQSLGQGPEFLIYFQGTGAADDSGLPNDRFFAVRPEGSVSTLKIQRTERGDSAVYLCASSLGLDQETQYFGPGTRLLVL.

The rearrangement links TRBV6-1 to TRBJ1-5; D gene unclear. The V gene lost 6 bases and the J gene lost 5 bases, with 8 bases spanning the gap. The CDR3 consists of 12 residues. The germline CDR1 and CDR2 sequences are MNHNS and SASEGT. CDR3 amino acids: CASSPRDQPQHF. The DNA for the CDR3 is TGTGCCAGCAGCCCACGGGATCAGCCCCAGCATTTT.

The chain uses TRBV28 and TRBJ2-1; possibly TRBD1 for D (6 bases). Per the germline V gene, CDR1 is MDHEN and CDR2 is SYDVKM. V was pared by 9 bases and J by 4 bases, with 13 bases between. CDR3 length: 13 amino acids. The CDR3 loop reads CARNRVGYNEQFF. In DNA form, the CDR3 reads TGTGCCAGGAACAGGGTTGGGTACAATGAGCAGTTCTTC.

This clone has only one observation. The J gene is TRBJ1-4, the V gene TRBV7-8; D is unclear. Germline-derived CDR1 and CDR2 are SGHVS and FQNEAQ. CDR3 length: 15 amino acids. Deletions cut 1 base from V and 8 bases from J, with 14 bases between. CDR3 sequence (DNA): TGTGCCAGCAGCTTAGAATGGTCCCCGGGGGAAAAACTGTTTTTT. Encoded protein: CASSLEWSPGEKLFF.

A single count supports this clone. This CDR3 is CSVGQGTGELFF. For the CDR3, the DNA is TGCAGCGTTGGGCAGGGAACCGGGGAGCTGTTTTTT. The V call is TRBV29-1, the J call TRBJ2-2; maybe TRBD1 (5 bases). The CDR3 covers 12 residues. V was cut by 4 bases and J by 5 bases, with 8 bases left in between. Germline assignment: CDR1 SQVTM and CDR2 ANQGSEA.

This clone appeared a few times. CDR3 in amino acids: CASSLASTENTEAFF. CDR3 nucleotide sequence: TGTGCCAGCAGCTTAGCGTCAACCGAGAACACTGAAGCTTTCTTT. V gene TRBV7-9 combines with J gene TRBJ1-1; D is undetermined. Looked up from germline, CDR1 is SEHNR and CDR2 is FQNEAQ (reference sequence). This CDR3 comprises 15 residues. Trimming left V 0 bases short and J 1 base short, with 9 bases between.

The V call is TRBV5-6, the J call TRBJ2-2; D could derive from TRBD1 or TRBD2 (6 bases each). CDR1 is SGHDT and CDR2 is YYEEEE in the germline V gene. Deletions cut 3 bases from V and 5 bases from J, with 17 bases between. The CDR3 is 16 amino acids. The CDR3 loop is CASSSLRGPRTGELFF. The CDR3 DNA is TGTGCCAGCAGCTCACTACGGGGGCCTCGGACCGGGGAGCTGTTTTTT.

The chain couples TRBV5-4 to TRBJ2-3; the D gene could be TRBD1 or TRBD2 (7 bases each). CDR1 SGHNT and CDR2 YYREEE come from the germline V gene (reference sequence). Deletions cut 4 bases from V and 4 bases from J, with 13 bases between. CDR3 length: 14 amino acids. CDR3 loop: CASSPGGRADTQYF. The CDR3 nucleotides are TGTGCCAGCAGCCCAGGGGGGAGGGCAGATACGCAGTATTTT.

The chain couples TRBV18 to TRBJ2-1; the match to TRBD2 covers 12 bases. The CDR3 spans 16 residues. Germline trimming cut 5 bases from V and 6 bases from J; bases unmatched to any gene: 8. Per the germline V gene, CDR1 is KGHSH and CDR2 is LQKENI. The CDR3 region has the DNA TGTGCCAGCTCAATGGACCTAGCGGGGGGGACCAATGAGCAGTTCTTC. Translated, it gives CASSMDLAGGTNEQFF.

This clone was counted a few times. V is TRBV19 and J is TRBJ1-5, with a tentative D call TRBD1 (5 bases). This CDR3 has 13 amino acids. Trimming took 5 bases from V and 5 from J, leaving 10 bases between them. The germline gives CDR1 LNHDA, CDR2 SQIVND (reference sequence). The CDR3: CASSQDSYQPQHF. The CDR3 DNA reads TGTGCCAGTAGTCAAGACAGTTATCAGCCCCAGCATTTT.

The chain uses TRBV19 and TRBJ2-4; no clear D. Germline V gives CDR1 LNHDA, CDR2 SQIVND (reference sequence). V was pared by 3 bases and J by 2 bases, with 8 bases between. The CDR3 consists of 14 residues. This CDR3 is CASSMSGSKNIQYF. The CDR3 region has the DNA TGTGCCAGTAGTATGTCCGGGTCCAAAAACATTCAGTACTTC.

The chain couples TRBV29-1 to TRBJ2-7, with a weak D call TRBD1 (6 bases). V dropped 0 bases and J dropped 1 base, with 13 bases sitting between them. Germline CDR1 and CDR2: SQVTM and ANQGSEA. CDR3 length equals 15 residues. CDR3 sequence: CSVEDRTGPSYEQYF. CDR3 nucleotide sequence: TGCAGCGTTGAAGATCGCACAGGGCCTTCCTACGAGCAGTACTTC.

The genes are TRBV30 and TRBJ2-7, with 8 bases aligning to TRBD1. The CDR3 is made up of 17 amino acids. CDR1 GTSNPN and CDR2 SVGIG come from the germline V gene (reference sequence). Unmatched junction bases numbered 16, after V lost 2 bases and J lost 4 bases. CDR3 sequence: CAWSPPLRDRPVYEQYF. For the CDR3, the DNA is TGTGCCTGGAGTCCTCCTCTCCGGGACAGGCCGGTTTACGAGCAGTACTTC.

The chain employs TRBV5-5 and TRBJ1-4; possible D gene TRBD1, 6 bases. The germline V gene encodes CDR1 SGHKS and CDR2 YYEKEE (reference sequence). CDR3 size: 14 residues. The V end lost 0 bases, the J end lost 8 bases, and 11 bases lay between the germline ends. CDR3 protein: CASSLVGAGEKLFF. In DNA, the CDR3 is TGTGCCAGCAGCTTGGTGGGGGCTGGAGAAAAACTGTTTTTT.

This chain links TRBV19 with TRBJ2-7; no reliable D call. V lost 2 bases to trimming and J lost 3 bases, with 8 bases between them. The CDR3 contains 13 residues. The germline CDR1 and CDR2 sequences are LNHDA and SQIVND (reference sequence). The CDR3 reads CASSIMKNYEQYF. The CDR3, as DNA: TGTGCCAGTAGTATAATGAAAAACTACGAGCAGTACTTC.

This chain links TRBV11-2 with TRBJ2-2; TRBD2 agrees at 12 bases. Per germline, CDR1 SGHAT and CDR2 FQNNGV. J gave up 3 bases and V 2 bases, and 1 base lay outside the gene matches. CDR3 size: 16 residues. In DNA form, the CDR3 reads TGTGCCAGCAGCTTAAGACTAGCGGGGGACACCGGGGAGCTGTTTTTT. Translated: CASSLRLAGDTGELFF. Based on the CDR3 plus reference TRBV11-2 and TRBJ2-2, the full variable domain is EAGVAQSPRYKIIEKRQSVAFWCNPISGHATLYWYQQILGQGPKLLIQFQNNGVVDDSQLPKDRFSAERLKGVDSTLKIQPAKLEDSAVYLCASSLRLAGDTGELFFGEGSRLTVL.